One and the same sample provided the 14 T cell receptor beta chains below, sequenced in a study of shared clonotypes between healthy human individuals. Generated by immunoSEQ multiplex PCR, the TCRdb table keeps only in-frame clones and is missing some. Here the sample spans 2.3 million or so clones, 93% being singletons. Sequencing was done on a sample of naive CD4+ T cells from PBMCs. Subset in this sample: CD45RA+ positively selected. All receptors derive from a man aged 18 to 30 in good health. Some clones in this sample may be carry-over from other donors' samples.

The chain carries TRBV4-1 and TRBJ2-7; D ambiguous. The CDR3 sequence is 15 residues long. V was trimmed by 2 bases and J by 6 bases, leaving 17 bases between them. In germline, CDR1 is MGHRA, CDR2 YSYEKL. This CDR3 reads CASSQPTLASSEQYF. The DNA of the CDR3 is TGCGCCAGCAGCCAACCCACTTTAGCCTCCAGCGAGCAGTACTTC.

J is TRBJ2-7 and V is TRBV28; possibly TRBD1 for D (5 bases). CDR1 and CDR2 (germline): MDHEN, SYDVKM. The CDR3 spans 12 residues. V lost 7 bases and J 4 bases, leaving 11 bases between the germline ends. CDR3 sequence (DNA): TGTGCCAGCACCCTCCAGGGATACGAGCAGTACTTC. Protein: CASTLQGYEQYF.

The V call is TRBV9, the J call TRBJ2-5; 10 nucleotides match TRBD2. This CDR3 has 14 amino acids. In germline, CDR1 is SGDLS, CDR2 YYNGEE. J lost 3 bases, V lost 3 bases, and 2 bases had no gene match. CDR3 sequence: CASSAGLAKETQYF. The CDR3 region has the DNA TGTGCCAGCAGCGCGGGACTAGCGAAAGAGACCCAGTACTTC.

The chain employs TRBV5-1 and TRBJ2-1; 12 bases fit TRBD2. This CDR3 has 15 amino acids. CDR1 is SGHRS, CDR2 YFSETQ, per germline. With 2 bases clipped from V and 5 bases from J, the junction kept 2 bases outside the gene matches. The CDR3 region has the DNA TGCGCCAGCAGCTTCACTAGCGGGAGGCACAATGAGCAGTTCTTC. Translation gives CASSFTSGRHNEQFF.

The chain combines TRBV4-1 with TRBJ2-7, with D possibly matching TRBD1 (5 bases). Germline-derived CDR1 and CDR2 are MGHRA and YSYEKL. CDR3 size: 15 residues. Trimming removed 3 bases from V and 7 bases from J, with 19 bases in between. The CDR3 loop reads CASSQPTGRPWEQYF. In DNA form, the CDR3 reads TGCGCCAGCAGCCAGCCCACAGGCCGCCCCTGGGAGCAGTACTTC.

This chain uses TRBV9 with TRBJ2-3; D not resolved. The CDR3 spans 13 residues. Looked up from germline, CDR1 is SGDLS and CDR2 is YYNGEE. V lost 0 bases and J 6 bases, leaving 8 bases between the germline ends. CDR3 region: CASSVVTSDTQYF. CDR3 DNA sequence: TGTGCCAGCAGCGTAGTGACGTCGGATACGCAGTATTTT.

The CDR3 nucleotides read TGCGCCAGCAGACGGGGGCCAGGCGACAATGAGCAGTTCTTC. Its translation is CASRRGPGDNEQFF. The chain uses TRBV5-1 and TRBJ2-1, with D perhaps matching TRBD1 or TRBD2 (6 bases each). Germline-derived CDR1 and CDR2 are SGHRS and YFSETQ. V shed 5 bases and J shed 5 bases, with 14 bases lying between them. The CDR3 spans 14 residues.

This clone was detected once. This chain uses TRBV28 with TRBJ2-7; D perhaps matches TRBD2 (6 bases). CDR1 MDHEN and CDR2 SYDVKM come from the germline V gene. With 6 bases removed from V and 0 bases from J, the gap between germline ends came to 15 bases. CDR3 length: 15 amino acids. The CDR3 region has the DNA TGTGCCAGCAGGCGACGGGGACTCCACTCCTACGAGCAGTACTTC. It specifies CASRRRGLHSYEQYF.

With regard to this clone: At the DNA level, this CDR3 is encoded by other sequences in the same sample as well. This sequence joins TRBV18 and TRBJ2-5; D remains ambiguous. Germline V lookup: CDR1 KGHSH, CDR2 LQKENI. This CDR3 is 12 amino acids long. Deletions cut 2 bases from V and 1 base from J, with 2 bases between. This CDR3 is CASSPTQETQYF. The CDR3 coding sequence is TGTGCCAGCTCACCAACCCAAGAGACCCAGTACTTC.

This sequence joins TRBV4-3 and TRBJ1-6; 8 bases agree with TRBD1. The CDR3 sequence is 15 residues long. Germline V lookup: CDR1 LGHNA, CDR2 YSLEER. The ends lost 5 bases at V and 2 bases at J; junction bases unmatched: 2. DNA for the CDR3: TGCGCCAGCAGCGGGACAGGAGCCTATAATTCACCCCTCCACTTT. Translation gives CASSGTGAYNSPLHF.

J is TRBJ2-7 and V is TRBV15; 7 positions match TRBD1. CDR1 is LNHNV, CDR2 YYDKDF, per germline (reference sequence). The CDR3 length is 16 residues. V shed 2 bases, J shed 6 bases, and the junction held 13 bases outside the gene matches. In nucleotides, the CDR3 is TGTGCCACCAGCAGACGACCCAGGGGGTCATCGAGCGAGCAGTACTTC. Protein sequence: CATSRRPRGSSSEQYF.

The rearrangement links TRBV29-1 to TRBJ2-2, with 9 bases identical to TRBD1. The trim removed 4 bases at V and 4 bases at J, leaving 4 bases unmatched. This CDR3 is built from 14 residues. Germline V lookup: CDR1 SQVTM, CDR2 ANQGSEA. The CDR3 reads CSVVTGGGTGELFF. CDR3 in DNA: TGCAGCGTTGTGACAGGGGGAGGCACCGGGGAGCTGTTTTTT.

Comment on this clone: The same CDR3 can be traced to other DNA sequences in this sample. The chain recombines TRBV19 with TRBJ1-2; maybe TRBD1 (6 bases). V was pared by 1 base and J by 4 bases, with 7 bases between. From germline, CDR1 is LNHDA and CDR2 SQIVND (reference sequence). The CDR3 has 13 amino acids. This CDR3 reads CASSIARGYGYTF. In DNA form, the CDR3 reads TGTGCCAGTAGTATAGCCAGGGGCTATGGCTACACCTTC.

The rearrangement uses TRBV11-2 and TRBJ2-7; a weak D match, TRBD1 (6 bases). Per the germline V gene, CDR1 is SGHAT and CDR2 is FQNNGV. Trimming took off 0 bases at V and 2 bases at J, with 8 bases between the two ends. The CDR3 has 14 amino acids. The CDR3 sequence: CASSLETGAYEQYF. The CDR3 nucleotides are TGTGCCAGCAGCTTAGAGACAGGCGCCTACGAGCAGTACTTC.